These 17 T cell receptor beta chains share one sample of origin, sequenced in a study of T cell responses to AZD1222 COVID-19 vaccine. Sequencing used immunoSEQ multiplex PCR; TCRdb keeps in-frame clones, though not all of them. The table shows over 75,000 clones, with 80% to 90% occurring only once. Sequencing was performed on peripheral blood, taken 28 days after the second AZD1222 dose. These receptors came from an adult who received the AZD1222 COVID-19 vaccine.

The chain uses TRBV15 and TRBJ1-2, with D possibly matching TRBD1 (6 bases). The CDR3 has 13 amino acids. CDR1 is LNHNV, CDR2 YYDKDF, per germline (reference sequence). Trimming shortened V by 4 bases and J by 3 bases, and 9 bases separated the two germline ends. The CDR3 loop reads CATSKGGDYGYTF. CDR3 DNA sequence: TGTGCCACCAGCAAAGGGGGGGACTATGGCTACACCTTC.

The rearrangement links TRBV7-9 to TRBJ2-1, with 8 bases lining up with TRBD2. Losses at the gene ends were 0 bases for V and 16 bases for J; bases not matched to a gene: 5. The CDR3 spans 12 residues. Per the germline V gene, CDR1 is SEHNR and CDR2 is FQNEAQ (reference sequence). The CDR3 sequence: CASSLANGRAFF. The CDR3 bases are TGTGCCAGCAGCTTAGCGAACGGGAGGGCCTTCTTC.

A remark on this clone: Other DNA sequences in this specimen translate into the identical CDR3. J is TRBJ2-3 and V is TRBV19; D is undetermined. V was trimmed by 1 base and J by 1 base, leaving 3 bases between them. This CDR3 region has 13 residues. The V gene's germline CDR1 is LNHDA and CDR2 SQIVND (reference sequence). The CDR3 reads CASSIGGTDTQYF. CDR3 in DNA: TGTGCCAGTAGTATAGGGGGCACAGATACGCAGTATTTT.

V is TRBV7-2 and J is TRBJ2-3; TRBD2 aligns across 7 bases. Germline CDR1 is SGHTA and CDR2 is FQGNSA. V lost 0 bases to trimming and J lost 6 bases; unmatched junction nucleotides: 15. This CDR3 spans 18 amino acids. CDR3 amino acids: CASSLAGRWGGSVDTQYF. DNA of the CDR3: TGTGCCAGCAGCTTAGCGGGAAGGTGGGGCGGGAGTGTGGATACGCAGTATTTT.

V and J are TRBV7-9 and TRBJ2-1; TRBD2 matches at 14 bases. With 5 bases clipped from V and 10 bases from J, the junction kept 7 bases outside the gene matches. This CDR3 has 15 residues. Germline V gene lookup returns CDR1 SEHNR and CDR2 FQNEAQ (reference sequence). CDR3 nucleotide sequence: TGTGCCAGCAGCCGAGGGACTAGCGGGAGAGACGAGCAGTTCTTC. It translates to CASSRGTSGRDEQFF.

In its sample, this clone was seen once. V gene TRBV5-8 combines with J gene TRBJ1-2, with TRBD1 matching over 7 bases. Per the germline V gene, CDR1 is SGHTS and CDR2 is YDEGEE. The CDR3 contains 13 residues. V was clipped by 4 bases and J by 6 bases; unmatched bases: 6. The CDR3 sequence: CASSLDRVHGYTF. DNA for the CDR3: TGTGCCAGCAGCCTTGACAGGGTCCATGGCTACACCTTC.

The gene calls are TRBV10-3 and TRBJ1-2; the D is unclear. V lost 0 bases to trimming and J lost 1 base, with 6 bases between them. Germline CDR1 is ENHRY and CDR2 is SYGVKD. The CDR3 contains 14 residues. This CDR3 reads CAISESQSNYGYTF. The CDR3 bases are TGTGCCATCAGTGAGTCTCAGAGTAACTATGGCTACACCTTC.

CDR3 amino acids: CASSRDGPYEQYF. CDR3 coding DNA: TGTGCCAGCAGCCGGGACGGGCCCTACGAGCAGTACTTC. The chain carries TRBV6-5 and TRBJ2-7; the D call may be TRBD1 or TRBD2 (5 bases each). Germline V CDR1 and CDR2: MNHEY, SVGAGI. V lost 6 bases to trimming and J lost 2 bases, with 11 bases between them. CDR3 size: 13 residues.

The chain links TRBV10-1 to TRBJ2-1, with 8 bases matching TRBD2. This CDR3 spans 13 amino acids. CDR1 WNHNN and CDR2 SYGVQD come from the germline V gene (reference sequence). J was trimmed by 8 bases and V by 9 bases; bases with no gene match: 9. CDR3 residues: CASSGIRSDEQFF. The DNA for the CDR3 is TGCGCCAGTAGCGGGATAAGATCAGATGAGCAGTTCTTC.

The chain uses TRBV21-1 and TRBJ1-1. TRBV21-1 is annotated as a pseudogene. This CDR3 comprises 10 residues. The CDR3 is CASRCTEAFF. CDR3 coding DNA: TGTGCCAGCAGGTGCACTGAAGCTTTCTTT.

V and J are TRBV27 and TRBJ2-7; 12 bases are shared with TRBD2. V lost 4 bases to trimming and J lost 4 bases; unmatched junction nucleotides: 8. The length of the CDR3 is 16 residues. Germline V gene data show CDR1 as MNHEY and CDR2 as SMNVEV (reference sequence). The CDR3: CASSSPSGRASYEQYF. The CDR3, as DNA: TGTGCCAGCAGTTCCCCTAGCGGGAGGGCCTCTTACGAGCAGTACTTC.

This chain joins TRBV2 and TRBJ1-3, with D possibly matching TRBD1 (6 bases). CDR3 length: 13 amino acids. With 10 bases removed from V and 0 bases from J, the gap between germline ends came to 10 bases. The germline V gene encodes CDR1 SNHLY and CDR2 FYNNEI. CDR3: CATGQFSGNTIYF. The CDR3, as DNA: TGTGCCACAGGACAGTTCTCTGGAAACACCATATATTTT.

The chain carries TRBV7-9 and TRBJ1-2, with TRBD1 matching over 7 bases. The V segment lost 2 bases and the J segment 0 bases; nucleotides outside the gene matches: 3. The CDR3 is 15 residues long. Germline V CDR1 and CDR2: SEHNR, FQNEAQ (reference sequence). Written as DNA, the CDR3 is TGTGCCAGCAGCTTATACCAGGGGGCTAACTATGGCTACACCTTC. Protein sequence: CASSLYQGANYGYTF.

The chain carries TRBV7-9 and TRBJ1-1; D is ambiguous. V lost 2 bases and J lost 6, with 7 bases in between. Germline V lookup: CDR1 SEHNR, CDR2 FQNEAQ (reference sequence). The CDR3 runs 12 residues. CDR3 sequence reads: CASSLHSSEAFF. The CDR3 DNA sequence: TGTGCCAGCAGCTTACATAGTTCTGAAGCTTTCTTT.

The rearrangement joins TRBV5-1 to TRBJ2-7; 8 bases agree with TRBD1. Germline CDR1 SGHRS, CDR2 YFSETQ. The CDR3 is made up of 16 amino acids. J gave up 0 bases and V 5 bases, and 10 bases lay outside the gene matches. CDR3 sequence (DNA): TGCGCCAGCAGTCAGAGGACAGGGTCTTACTCCTACGAGCAGTACTTC. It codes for CASSQRTGSYSYEQYF.

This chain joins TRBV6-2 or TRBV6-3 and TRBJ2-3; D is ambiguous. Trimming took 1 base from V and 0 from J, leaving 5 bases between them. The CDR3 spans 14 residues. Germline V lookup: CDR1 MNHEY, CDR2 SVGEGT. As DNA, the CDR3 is TGTGCCAGCAGTTACTACGGTAGCACAGATACGCAGTATTTT. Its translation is CASSYYGSTDTQYF.

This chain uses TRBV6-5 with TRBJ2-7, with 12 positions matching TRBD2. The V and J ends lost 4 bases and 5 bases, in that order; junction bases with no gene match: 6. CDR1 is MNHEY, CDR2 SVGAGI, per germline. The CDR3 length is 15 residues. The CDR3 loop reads CASSSLAGGPDEQYF. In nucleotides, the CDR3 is TGTGCCAGCAGTTCCCTAGCGGGAGGGCCCGACGAGCAGTACTTC.